This passage covers 2 T cell receptor beta chains from one sample sequenced in a study of OX40 agonist ivuxolimab in advanced cancers. Data came from immunoSEQ multiplex PCR; TCRdb stores just in-frame clones and leaves some out. The sample carries 60,000 to 80,000 clones, 79% recorded once. Sequenced material: CD4+ or CD8+ T cells sorted from blood, taken in a trial of the OX40 agonist ivuxolimab. The source is an adult with an advanced solid tumor such as melanoma, head and neck, liver or kidney cancer.

The chain couples TRBV4-2 to TRBJ1-6; maybe TRBD1 (5 bases). The CDR3 is 13 amino acids. Germline lookup yields CDR1 LGHNA and CDR2 YNFKEQ. Trimming removed 4 bases from V and 11 bases from J, with 12 bases in between. CDR3 protein: CASSPLGQTPLHF. The CDR3 region has the DNA TGTGCCAGCAGCCCCCTGGGGCAAACACCCCTCCACTTT.

The CDR3 spells CASSWGLGYTF. The CDR3 nucleotides read TGTGCCAGCAGTTGGGGTCTTGGCTACACCTTC. This chain uses TRBV6-5 with TRBJ1-2; D ambiguous. CDR3 length: 11 residues. The V and J ends lost 4 bases and 7 bases respectively, with 7 bases between them. Germline CDR1 is MNHEY and CDR2 is SVGAGI.